The clone carrying this TCR beta chain was counted between two and nine times. Antigen specificity is unknown. The data stem from a study of cytomegalovirus exposure and HLA in healthy donors. On the study more broadly: An early data release held approximately 80 million unique TCRs from HLA-typed donors.

Regarding the study as a whole: In a later analysis, specific HLA alleles were associated with about 18,000 TCR beta sequences at a 0.05 false discovery rate. Specificity of a few CMV-associated chains for CMV antigens was verified in vitro.

PCR employed 60 Vbeta and 13 Jbeta primers. The table came from immunoSEQ multiplex PCR; TCRdb's copy has only in-frame clones and leaves some out. The data hold some 110,000 clones, with around 65% observed a single time. Germline CDR1 and CDR2: SGHVS and FNYEAQ. V lost 5 bases to trimming and J lost 1 base; unmatched junction nucleotides: 14. The CDR3 length is 18 residues. This chain links TRBV7-6 with TRBJ2-3; 8 bases align to TRBD2. The sequence was obtained from a man younger than 35 in good health and CMV-seronegative. Sequencing was performed on PBMCs. The CDR3 loop reads CASSQFREAGGGTDTQYF. The CDR3 DNA follows: TGTGCCAGCAGCCAATTCCGAGAGGCGGGAGGAGGCACAGATACGCAGTATTTT. Together with reference TRBV7-6 and TRBJ2-3, the CDR3 gives the full variable domain: GAGVSQSPRYKVTKRGQDVALRCDPISGHVSLYWYRQALGQGPEFLTYFNYEAQQDKSGLPNDRFSAERPEGSISTLTIQRTEQRDSAMYRCASSQFREAGGGTDTQYFGPGTRLTVL.